The clone carrying this TCR beta chain has a count of ten or more. Its antigen is not known. The data were obtained in a study of T-cell reconstitution after alpha-beta-depleted transplantation in children. Whole-study results and caveats: Reportedly, roughly two months post-transplant, alpha-beta T cells arose from several hundred expanded graft clones. In some patients, recipient T cells and intrathymic progenitors surviving conditioning explained high day-60 diversity. T cells produced anew were the main source of T-cell counts and diversity one year after transplant.

Trimming took off 0 bases at V and 0 bases at J, with 12 bases between the two ends. The length of the CDR3 is 17 residues. The germline CDR1 and CDR2 sequences are SGHTA and FQGNSA. It was with unique molecular identifiers that the TCRbeta library was prepared. One entry per CDR3 protein results from TCRdb running MiXCR on the PCR reads. Altogether 450,000 to 550,000 distinct CDR3 sequences are present, about an eighth being singletons, with the ten largest covering 12% to 15%. The receptor was isolated from a female patient aged 2-15 years who had a stem cell transplant for aplastic anemia, so the T cells may come from the graft donor. The sample consisted of PBMCs, mostly from graft donor cells, taken 180 days after TCRalphabeta/CD19-depleted stem cell transplant. This chain links TRBV7-2 with TRBJ1-5, with D perhaps TRBD1 (5 bases). CDR3 region: CASSLAPGIFSNQPQHF. In nucleotides, the CDR3 is TGTGCCAGCAGCTTAGCTCCAGGGATTTTTAGCAATCAGCCCCAGCATTTT.